The 12 T cell receptor beta chains below come from one sample, sequenced in a study of vaccination effects on CD4 cells after COVID-19. The culture ran for around 10 days before CD4+ T cells were isolated. Their antigens remain unidentified. Data came from immunoSEQ multiplex PCR; TCRdb stores just in-frame clones and leaves some out. The sample lists 45,000 to 50,000 clones, about 70% occurring once. The material sequenced was CD4+ T cells from PBMCs cultured without peptide, taken before COVID-19 vaccination. The receptors derive from a human donor who had a prior SARS-CoV-2 infection.

V gene TRBV11-2 combines with J gene TRBJ1-5; D might be TRBD1 (6 bases). Trimming left V 5 bases short and J 3 bases short, with 17 bases between. CDR1 and CDR2 (germline): SGHAT, FQNNGV. This CDR3 has 16 residues. The CDR3: CASSQFGGGSNQPQHF. CDR3 in DNA: TGTGCCAGCAGCCAGTTCGGGGGCGGCTCCAATCAGCCCCAGCATTTT.

The chain uses TRBV4-3 and TRBJ2-5; D gene ambiguous. Trimming removed 0 bases from V and 0 bases from J, with 5 bases in between. This CDR3 contains 14 residues. Germline V CDR1 and CDR2: LGHNA, YSLEER. CDR3: CASSQERYQETQYF. For the CDR3, the DNA is TGCGCCAGCAGCCAAGAACGGTACCAAGAGACCCAGTACTTC.

V is TRBV2 and J is TRBJ2-1, with D possibly being TRBD2 (6 bases). The V end was cut by 8 bases, the J end by 0 bases, with 20 bases between. Germline V gene sequence: CDR1 SNHLY, CDR2 FYNNEI. The length of the CDR3 is 17 residues. CDR3 DNA sequence: TGTGCCAGCGGAGGACTACCAAAGGAGAGCTCCTACAATGAGCAGTTCTTC. It specifies CASGGLPKESSYNEQFF. Looking up the rest from reference TRBV2 and TRBJ2-1 gives the full variable domain: EPEVTQTPSHQVTQMGQEVILRCVPISNHLYFYWYRQILGQKVEFLVSFYNNEISEKSEIFDDQFSVERPDGSNFTLKIRSTKLEDSAMYFCASGGLPKESSYNEQFFGPGTRLTVL.

The V call is TRBV5-4, the J call TRBJ2-1, with 8 bases aligning to TRBD2. The CDR3 extends over 15 amino acids. Germline values: CDR1 SGHNT, CDR2 YYREEE (reference sequence). V gave up 6 bases and J gave up 5 bases; unmatched junction bases: 10. This CDR3 is CASTVPGRGDNEQFF. The CDR3 nucleotides are TGTGCCAGCACCGTTCCCGGGAGGGGTGACAATGAGCAGTTCTTC.

V and J are TRBV6-1 and TRBJ2-3; 10 nucleotides align to TRBD2. Trimming at V came to 3 bases and at J to 4 bases, leaving 4 bases not matched to a gene. The germline CDR1 and CDR2 sequences are MNHNS and SASEGT. The CDR3 contains 15 residues. The CDR3 DNA follows: TGTGCCAGCAGTGAGGTCCTAGCGGGAGCAGATACGCAGTATTTT. As protein: CASSEVLAGADTQYF.

This clone was observed a few times. The chain is built from TRBV2 and TRBJ2-1, with no clear D. V lost 4 bases to trimming and J lost 9 bases, with 13 bases between them. CDR3 size: 13 residues. CDR1 and CDR2 from the germline V gene are SNHLY and FYNNEI. CDR3 sequence reads: CASSGYLGFEQFF. DNA of the CDR3: TGTGCCAGCAGTGGGTACCTAGGTTTTGAGCAGTTCTTC. Full variable domain (missing parts from reference TRBV2 and TRBJ2-1): EPEVTQTPSHQVTQMGQEVILRCVPISNHLYFYWYRQILGQKVEFLVSFYNNEISEKSEIFDDQFSVERPDGSNFTLKIRSTKLEDSAMYFCASSGYLGFEQFFGPGTRLTVL.

This clone was detected a few times. The chain couples TRBV18 to TRBJ2-1; 10 bases map to TRBD2. The germline CDR1 and CDR2 sequences are KGHSH and LQKENI. The CDR3 runs to 15 residues. V trimming: 3 bases; J trimming: 2 bases; junction bases outside the gene matches: 1. The CDR3 loop is CASSPLAGAYNEQFF. The CDR3 coding sequence is TGTGCCAGCTCACCGCTAGCGGGAGCCTACAATGAGCAGTTCTTC.

The V call is TRBV6-2 or TRBV6-3, the J call TRBJ2-1; weak D call: TRBD1 (5 bases). There are 12 residues in the CDR3. V gave up 5 bases and J gave up 7 bases, with 9 bases separating them. Germline assignment: CDR1 MNHEY and CDR2 SVGEGT. CDR3 in DNA: TGTGCCAGCAGTACCAGGGTGAATGAGCAGTTCTTC. This translates into CASSTRVNEQFF.

In its sample, this clone was seen once. The gene calls are TRBV24-1 and TRBJ2-2; 7 bases align to TRBD2. J lost 4 bases, V lost 4 bases, and 8 bases had no gene match. Germline V lookup: CDR1 KGHDR, CDR2 SFDVKD. This CDR3 has 16 amino acids. The CDR3 here is CATSDPASGGTGELFF. The CDR3 coding sequence is TGTGCCACCAGTGACCCCGCTAGCGGCGGCACCGGGGAGCTGTTTTTT.

V gene TRBV24-1 combines with J gene TRBJ2-1; TRBD2 aligns across 8 bases. CDR1 KGHDR and CDR2 SFDVKD come from the germline V gene. V shed 1 base and J 7 bases; nucleotides not matched to a gene: 2. This CDR3 contains 14 residues. CDR3 bases: TGTGCCACCAGTGATTTTCCGGGGGGGAATGAGCAGTTCTTC. Amino acid sequence: CATSDFPGGNEQFF.

This chain connects TRBV4-2 to TRBJ2-3; 14 bases line up with TRBD2. The CDR3 spans 18 residues. J lost 2 bases, V lost 0 bases, and 4 bases had no gene match. Germline CDR1 is LGHNA and CDR2 is YNFKEQ. The CDR3 bases are TGTGCCAGCAGCCAAGATCGACTAGCGGGGGGGCCCACAGATACGCAGTATTTT. Translating gives CASSQDRLAGGPTDTQYF.

The J gene is TRBJ2-7, the V gene TRBV4-1; 10 bases are a match to TRBD2. CDR3 length: 16 residues. V gave up 0 bases and J gave up 2 bases; unmatched junction bases: 4. The germline gives CDR1 MGHRA, CDR2 YSYEKL. This CDR3 reads CASSQETSGLTYEQYF. The CDR3 nucleotides are TGCGCCAGCAGCCAAGAGACTAGCGGGCTGACCTACGAGCAGTACTTC.